This is a list of T cell receptor beta chains from one sample in a study of T cell repertoires in cytomegalovirus infection. These receptors' antigens are unknown. TCRdb re-analysed the reads in MiXCR, keeping a single row per CDR3 protein. The sample contains about 130,000 distinct CDR3 sequences, around 25% of which appear only once. The sequencing input was PBMCs, sequenced either directly or after in vitro stimulation (not recorded which). The source is a human donor in good health (CMV status not recorded). Some clones in this sample may be carry-over from other donors' samples. CDR3s include the opening cysteine and the closing phenylalanine or tryptophan.

V,J,CDR3
TRBV11-3,TRBJ2-2,CASSLTGPLAGFTGELFF
TRBV7-2,TRBJ2-3,CASSLEARARDTQYF
TRBV29-1,TRBJ1-2,CSVEDRQFNYGYTF
TRBV12-3/TRBV12-4,TRBJ2-2,CASSFLRQGEVGGELFF
TRBV20-1,TRBJ2-7,CSVRLAGDEQYF
TRBV7-2,TRBJ2-1,CASSQDRGQVEQFF
TRBV7-8,TRBJ1-2,CASSGTGVELNYGYTF
TRBV19,TRBJ2-1,CASSLWASSYNEQFF
TRBV4-3,TRBJ2-5,CASSQGRTSGLQETQYF
TRBV10-3,TRBJ2-7,CAISENMRPEQYF
TRBV9,TRBJ2-3,CASSVGGLAGAPQTQYF
TRBV12-3/TRBV12-4,TRBJ1-5,CASSLLGRSNQPQHF
TRBV7-2,TRBJ2-2,CASSLNSGLGGELFF
TRBV4-2,TRBJ2-6,CASSQDFAGANVLTF
TRBV11-2,TRBJ2-1,CASSLQVRSYNEQFF
TRBV7-9,TRBJ2-6,CASSQTVSGANVLTF
TRBV7-2,TRBJ2-3,CASSLAAGGTSGGGQYF
TRBV7-3,TRBJ2-1,CASSLTGTRVGNEQFF
TRBV6-8,TRBJ2-1,CASSRAGTSIVF
TRBV6-2/TRBV6-3,TRBJ2-5,CASRRNPGLEARETQYF
TRBV5-4,TRBJ2-3,CASSPALREGRTDTQYF
TRBV6-6,TRBJ1-2,CASTYYRGVDYGYTF
TRBV20-1,TRBJ2-3,CSARGGLEDTQYF
TRBV7-2,TRBJ2-2,CASSRGLAGGPSTGELFF
TRBV7-3,TRBJ2-1,CASSLTLTGDYNEQFF
TRBV2,TRBJ2-1,CASSEAVGGGSWDEQFF
TRBV7-9,TRBJ1-3,CASSLWRKRAGNTIYF
TRBV18,TRBJ2-1,CASSPAGTSAILPYNEQFF
TRBV11-3,TRBJ2-1,CASSLVFQGVYNEQFF
TRBV9,TRBJ2-2,CASSVAGRSGELFF
TRBV2,TRBJ1-6,CASSGDYNSPLHF